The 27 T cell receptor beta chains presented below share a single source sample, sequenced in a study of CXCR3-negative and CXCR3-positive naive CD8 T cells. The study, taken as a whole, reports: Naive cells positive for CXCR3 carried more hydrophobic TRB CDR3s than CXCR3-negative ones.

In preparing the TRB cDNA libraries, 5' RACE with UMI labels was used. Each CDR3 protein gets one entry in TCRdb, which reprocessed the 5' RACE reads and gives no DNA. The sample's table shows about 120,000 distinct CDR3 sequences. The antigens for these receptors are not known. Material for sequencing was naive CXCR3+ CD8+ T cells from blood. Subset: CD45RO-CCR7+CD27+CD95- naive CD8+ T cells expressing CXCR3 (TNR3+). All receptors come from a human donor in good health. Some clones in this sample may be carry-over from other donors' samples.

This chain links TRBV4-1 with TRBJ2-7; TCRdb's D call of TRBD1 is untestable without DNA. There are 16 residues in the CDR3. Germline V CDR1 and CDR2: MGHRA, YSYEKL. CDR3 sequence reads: CASSPLMGTSSYEQYF.

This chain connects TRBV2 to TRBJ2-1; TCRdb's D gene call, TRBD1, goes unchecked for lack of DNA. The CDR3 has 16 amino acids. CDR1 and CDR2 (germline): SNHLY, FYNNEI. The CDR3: CASSESAGASYNEQFF. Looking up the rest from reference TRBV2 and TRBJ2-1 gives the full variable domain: EPEVTQTPSHQVTQMGQEVILRCVPISNHLYFYWYRQILGQKVEFLVSFYNNEISEKSEIFDDQFSVERPDGSNFTLKIRSTKLEDSAMYFCASSESAGASYNEQFFGPGTRLTVL.

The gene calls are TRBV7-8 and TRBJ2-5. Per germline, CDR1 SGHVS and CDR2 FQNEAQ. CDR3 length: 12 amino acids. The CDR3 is CASSSPKETQYF.

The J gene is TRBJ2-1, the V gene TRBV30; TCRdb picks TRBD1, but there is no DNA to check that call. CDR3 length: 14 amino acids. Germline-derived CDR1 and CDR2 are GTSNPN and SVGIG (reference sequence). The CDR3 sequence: CAWSAGTGDNEQFF.

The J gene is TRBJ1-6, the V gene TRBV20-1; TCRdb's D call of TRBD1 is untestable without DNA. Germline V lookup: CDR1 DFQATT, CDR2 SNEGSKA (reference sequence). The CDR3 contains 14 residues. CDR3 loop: CSVNLGAGWIPLHF.

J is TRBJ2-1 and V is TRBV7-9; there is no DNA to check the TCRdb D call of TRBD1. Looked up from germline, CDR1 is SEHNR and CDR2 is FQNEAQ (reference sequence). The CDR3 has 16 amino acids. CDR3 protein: CASSPVGQGAYNEQFF.

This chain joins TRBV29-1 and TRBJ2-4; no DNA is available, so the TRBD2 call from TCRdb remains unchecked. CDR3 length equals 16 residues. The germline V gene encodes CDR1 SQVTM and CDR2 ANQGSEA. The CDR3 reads CSVETKGPLAKNIQYF.

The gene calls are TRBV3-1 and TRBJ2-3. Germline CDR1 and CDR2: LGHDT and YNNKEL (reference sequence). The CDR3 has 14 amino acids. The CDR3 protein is CASSQDVSVDTQYF.

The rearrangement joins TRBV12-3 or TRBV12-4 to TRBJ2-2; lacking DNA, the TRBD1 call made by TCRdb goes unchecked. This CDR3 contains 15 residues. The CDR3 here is CASSSPGQNTGELFF.

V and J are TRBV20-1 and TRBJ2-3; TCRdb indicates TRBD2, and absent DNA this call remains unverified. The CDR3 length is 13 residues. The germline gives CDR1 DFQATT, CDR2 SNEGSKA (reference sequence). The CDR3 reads CSASGSRTDTQYF.

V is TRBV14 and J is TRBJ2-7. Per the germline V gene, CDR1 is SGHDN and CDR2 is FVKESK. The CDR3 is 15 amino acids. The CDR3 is CASSQVTGASGEQYF.

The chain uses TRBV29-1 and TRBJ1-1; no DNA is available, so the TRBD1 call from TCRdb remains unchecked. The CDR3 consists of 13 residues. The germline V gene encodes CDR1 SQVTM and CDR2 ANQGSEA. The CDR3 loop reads CSVEETGSAEAFF.

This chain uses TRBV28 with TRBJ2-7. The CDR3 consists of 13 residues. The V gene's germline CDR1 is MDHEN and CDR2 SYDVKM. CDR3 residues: CASSRWSSYEQYF. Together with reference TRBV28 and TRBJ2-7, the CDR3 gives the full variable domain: DVKVTQSSRYLVKRTGEKVFLECVQDMDHENMFWYRQDPGLGLRLIYFSYDVKMKEKGDIPEGYSVSREKKERFSLILESASTNQTSMYLCASSRWSSYEQYFGPGTRLTVT.

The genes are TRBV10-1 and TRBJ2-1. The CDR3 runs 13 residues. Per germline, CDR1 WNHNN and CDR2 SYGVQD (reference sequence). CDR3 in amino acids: CASSGIIYNEQFF.

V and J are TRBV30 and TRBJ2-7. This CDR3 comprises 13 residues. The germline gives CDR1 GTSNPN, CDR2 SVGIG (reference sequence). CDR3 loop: CAWSLARGYEQYF.

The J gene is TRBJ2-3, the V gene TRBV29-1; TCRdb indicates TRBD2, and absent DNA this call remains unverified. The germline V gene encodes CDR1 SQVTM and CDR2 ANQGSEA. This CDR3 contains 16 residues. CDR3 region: CSVGPSSQLVTDTQYF.

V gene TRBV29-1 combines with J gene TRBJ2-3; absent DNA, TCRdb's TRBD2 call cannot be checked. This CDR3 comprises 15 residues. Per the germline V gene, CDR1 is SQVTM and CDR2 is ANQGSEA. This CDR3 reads CSVELTGGPVDTQYF.

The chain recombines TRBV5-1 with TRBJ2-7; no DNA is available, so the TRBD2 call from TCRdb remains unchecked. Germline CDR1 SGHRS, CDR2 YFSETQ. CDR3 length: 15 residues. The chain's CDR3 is CASRISGGRSYKQYF.

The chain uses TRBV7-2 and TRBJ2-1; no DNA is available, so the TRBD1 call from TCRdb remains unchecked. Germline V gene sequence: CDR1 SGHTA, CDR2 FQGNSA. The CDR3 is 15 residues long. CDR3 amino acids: CASSTYRGSYNEQFF.

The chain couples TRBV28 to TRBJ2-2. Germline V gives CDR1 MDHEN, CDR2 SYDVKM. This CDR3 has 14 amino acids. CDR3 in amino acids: CASRKGIRDGELFF.

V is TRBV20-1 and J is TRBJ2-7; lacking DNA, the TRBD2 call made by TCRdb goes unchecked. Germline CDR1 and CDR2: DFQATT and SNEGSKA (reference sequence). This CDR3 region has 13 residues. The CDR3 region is CSPDTSFSYEQYF.

CDR3 amino acids: CASSATSGVKDEQFF. The rearrangement uses TRBV28 and TRBJ2-1; with no DNA, the TCRdb D assignment of TRBD2 cannot be verified. The CDR3 totals 15 residues. CDR1 and CDR2 from the germline V gene are MDHEN and SYDVKM. Combining the CDR3 with reference TRBV28 and TRBJ2-1 gives the whole variable domain DVKVTQSSRYLVKRTGEKVFLECVQDMDHENMFWYRQDPGLGLRLIYFSYDVKMKEKGDIPEGYSVSREKKERFSLILESASTNQTSMYLCASSATSGVKDEQFFGPGTRLTVL.

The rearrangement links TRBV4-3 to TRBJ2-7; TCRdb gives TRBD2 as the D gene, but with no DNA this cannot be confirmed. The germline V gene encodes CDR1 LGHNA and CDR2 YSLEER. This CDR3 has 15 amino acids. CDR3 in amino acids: CASSQDASGSYEQYF.

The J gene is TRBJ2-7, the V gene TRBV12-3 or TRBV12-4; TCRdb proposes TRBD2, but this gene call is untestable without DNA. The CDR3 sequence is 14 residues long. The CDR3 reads CASSQSGGAVEQYF.

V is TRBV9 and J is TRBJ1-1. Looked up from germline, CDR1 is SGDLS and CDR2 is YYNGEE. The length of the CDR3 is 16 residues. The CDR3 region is CASSVESTPLNTEAFF.

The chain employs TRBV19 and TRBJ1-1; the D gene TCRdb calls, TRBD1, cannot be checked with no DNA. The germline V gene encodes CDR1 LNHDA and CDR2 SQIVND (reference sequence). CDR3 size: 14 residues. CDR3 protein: CASNQGAGWTEAFF.

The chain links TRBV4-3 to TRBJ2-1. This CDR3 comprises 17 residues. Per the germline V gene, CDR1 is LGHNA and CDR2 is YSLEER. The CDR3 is CASSRWNRGSSYNEQFF.